The sequence of this T cell receptor beta chain was determined in a study of control samples from healthy donors and cancer patients. The assay was immunoSEQ multiplex PCR, and TCRdb's table has in-frame clones only and misses some. The sample yields approximately 150,000 clones, about 90% seen once. CDR1 and CDR2 from the germline V gene are MDHEN and SYDVKM. V was shortened by 5 bases and J by 7 bases, with 15 bases between the two germline ends. The CDR3 is 15 amino acids. The sample taken for sequencing was blood. This chain links TRBV28 with TRBJ1-6, with D possibly being TRBD1 (6 bases). The sequence was obtained from a young woman in good health. In DNA form, the CDR3 reads TGTGCCAGCAGTGGGGGGCGGAGGACAAATTCACCCCTCCACTTT. Residues: CASSGGRRTNSPLHF.